These 18 T cell receptor beta chains were all obtained from the same sample, sequenced in a study of T cells after yellow fever vaccination. TCRdb reanalysed the 5' RACE reads using MiXCR and keeps one entry per CDR3 protein. The sample comprises roughly 400,000 distinct CDR3 sequences, approximately 18% of which are singletons, and around 17% rests with the top ten. Specimen: PBMCs, collected before the yellow fever booster vaccination. These receptors came from a man aged 18-30 years who received the YFV17D yellow fever vaccine.

The rearrangement joins TRBV20-1 to TRBJ1-4, with a tentative D call TRBD1 (6 bases). V was trimmed by 0 bases and J by 6 bases, leaving 14 bases between them. Germline V gene data show CDR1 as DFQATT and CDR2 as SNEGSKA (reference sequence). The CDR3 totals 15 residues. The CDR3 is CSARDLTGGDEKLFF. CDR3 DNA: TGCAGTGCTAGAGATCTGACAGGCGGGGATGAAAAACTGTTTTTT.

This clonotype was counted a few times. V gene TRBV6-2 or TRBV6-3 combines with J gene TRBJ2-5; D might be TRBD2 (6 bases). Germline CDR1 and CDR2: MNHEY and SVGEGT. Trimming pared 0 bases from V and 7 bases from J, leaving 12 bases between. This CDR3 comprises 14 residues. The CDR3 is CASSYSGTSGTQYF. In nucleotides, the CDR3 is TGTGCCAGCAGTTACTCAGGGACTTCTGGGACCCAGTACTTC.

This clonotype came up many times. The chain couples TRBV20-1 to TRBJ2-5; weak D call: TRBD1 (6 bases). CDR1 is DFQATT, CDR2 SNEGSKA, per germline (reference sequence). Deletions cut 6 bases from V and 2 bases from J, with 10 bases between. CDR3 length: 12 residues. The CDR3 region has the DNA TGCAGTGCGCTACAGGGTCAAGAGACCCAGTACTTC. Protein product: CSALQGQETQYF.

The J gene is TRBJ2-3, the V gene TRBV20-1; the match to TRBD1 covers 11 bases. CDR1 and CDR2 (germline): DFQATT, SNEGSKA (reference sequence). After removal of 0 bases from V and 5 bases from J, the junction contained 16 bases not matched to a gene. CDR3 length equals 19 residues. In DNA, the CDR3 is TGCAGTGCTAGAGATGCCGGACAGGGGGCGCCGAACATCGGAGATACGCAGTATTTT. It translates to CSARDAGQGAPNIGDTQYF.

J is TRBJ1-6 and V is TRBV21-1; the listed D gene, TRBD1, was not tested against the DNA. TRBV21-1 is annotated as a pseudogene. The CDR3 totals 17 residues. The CDR3 reads CASSSRQATNPISPLHF. In DNA, the CDR3 is TGTGCCAGCAGCTCACGACAGGCGACAAATCCAATTTCACCCCTCCACTTT.

V is TRBV20-1 and J is TRBJ1-1; tentative D call: TRBD1 (6 bases). V lost 5 bases and J lost 0, with 19 bases in between. Germline values: CDR1 DFQATT, CDR2 SNEGSKA (reference sequence). This CDR3 region has 16 residues. The CDR3, as DNA: TGCAGTGCTGGTGGAGGGGGTGGAATAGTGAACACTGAAGCTTTCTTT. It specifies CSAGGGGGIVNTEAFF.

The genes are TRBV29-1 and TRBJ2-3, with D perhaps TRBD2 (5 bases). V lost 3 bases to trimming and J lost 0 bases, with 10 bases between them. The CDR3 contains 14 residues. Germline CDR1 and CDR2: SQVTM and ANQGSEA. The CDR3 DNA sequence: TGCAGCGTTGACGGGGTGACTAGCACAGATACGCAGTATTTT. It is translated as CSVDGVTSTDTQYF.

The CDR3 DNA sequence: TGTGCCATCAGAGTAGGACAGAGAAATAATTCACCCCTCCACTTT. Its translation is CAIRVGQRNNSPLHF. The V and J genes are TRBV10-3 and TRBJ1-6; D is perhaps TRBD1 (6 bases). In germline, CDR1 is ENHRY, CDR2 SYGVKD. The CDR3 sequence is 15 residues long. Trimming cost V 6 bases and J 5 bases, with 14 bases left between them.

This clonotype was seen only a few times. V is TRBV6-6 and J is TRBJ2-1, with TRBD1 identical over 7 bases. Germline V lookup: CDR1 MNHNY, CDR2 SVGAGI (reference sequence). CDR3 size: 14 residues. Losses at the gene ends were 5 bases for V and 5 bases for J; bases not matched to a gene: 6. The CDR3 protein is CASSDTGANNEQFF. DNA of the CDR3: TGTGCCAGCAGTGACACAGGGGCTAACAATGAGCAGTTCTTC.

There are a few counts of this clonotype. The chain employs TRBV20-1 and TRBJ2-2, with D possibly TRBD2 on 6 matching bases. Germline V lookup: CDR1 DFQATT, CDR2 SNEGSKA (reference sequence). Trimming stripped 3 bases from V and 4 bases from J, with 15 bases between. This CDR3 has 15 residues. This CDR3 reads CSASPPGVVTGELFF. The CDR3 DNA follows: TGCAGTGCTAGCCCTCCGGGGGTTGTCACCGGGGAGCTGTTTTTT.

This clonotype was seen only a few times. This chain links TRBV29-1 with TRBJ2-3; D is ambiguous. The germline V gene encodes CDR1 SQVTM and CDR2 ANQGSEA. There are 13 residues in the CDR3. V lost 2 bases and J 2 bases, leaving 8 bases between the germline ends. In nucleotides, the CDR3 is TGCAGCGTTGAAACTACTTACACAGATACGCAGTATTTT. Encoded protein: CSVETTYTDTQYF.

V and J are TRBV12-3 or TRBV12-4 and TRBJ2-3; D is tentatively TRBD1 or TRBD2 (5 bases each). V shed 6 bases and J shed 0 bases, with 10 bases lying between them. CDR3 length: 14 residues. The CDR3 coding sequence is TGTGCCAGCAGACCGGGACGCAGCACAGATACGCAGTATTTT. Its protein product is CASRPGRSTDTQYF.

The chain is built from TRBV6-2 or TRBV6-3 and TRBJ2-6; D unclear. CDR1 and CDR2 (germline): MNHEY, SVGEGT. This CDR3 has 10 residues. The CDR3 is CGSGANVLTF. As DNA, the CDR3 is TGTGGCTCTGGGGCCAACGTCCTGACTTTC.

This clonotype came up a few times. The rearrangement uses TRBV4-3 and TRBJ2-1; a possible D gene is TRBD2 (5 bases). CDR3 length equals 15 residues. Trimming shortened V by 0 bases and J by 3 bases, and 9 bases separated the two germline ends. The germline CDR1 and CDR2 sequences are LGHNA and YSLEER. The CDR3 nucleotides read TGCGCCAGCAGCCAAGATCCGCGGGTCTACAATGAGCAGTTCTTC. Its translation: CASSQDPRVYNEQFF.

This clonotype was counted only a few times. The gene calls are TRBV12-3 or TRBV12-4 and TRBJ1-1; 7 nucleotides line up with TRBD1. The CDR3 covers 15 residues. V lost 1 base and J lost 2; bases outside the gene matches: 4. CDR3 amino acids: CASSLDRQGNTEAFF. In DNA form, the CDR3 reads TGTGCCAGCAGTTTAGACCGACAGGGAAACACTGAAGCTTTCTTT.

The chain has TRBV10-3 and TRBJ2-5; either TRBD1 or TRBD2 may supply D (5 bases each). V lost 10 bases and J lost 1, with 10 bases in between. The CDR3 contains 12 residues. Germline V gene data show CDR1 as ENHRY and CDR2 as SYGVKD. The CDR3: CATGTAQETQYF. Written as DNA, the CDR3 is TGTGCCACGGGGACGGCCCAAGAGACCCAGTACTTC.

The chain uses TRBV12-3 or TRBV12-4 and TRBJ1-1; tentatively, D is TRBD1 (5 bases). The CDR3 has 13 residues. Trimming left V 6 bases short and J 1 base short, with 9 bases between. The CDR3 is CASRLGGNTEAFF. The CDR3 coding sequence is TGTGCCAGCAGACTCGGGGGGAACACTGAAGCTTTCTTT.

The chain is built from TRBV7-9 and TRBJ2-1; D is undetermined. This CDR3 is built from 11 residues. V was trimmed by 3 bases and J by 10 bases, leaving 7 bases between them. The germline CDR1 and CDR2 sequences are SEHNR and FQNEAQ (reference sequence). CDR3 loop: CASSFETEQFF. CDR3 nucleotides: TGTGCCAGCAGCTTCGAGACAGAGCAGTTCTTC.